A single sample is the source of the 30 T cell receptor beta chains below, sequenced in a study of blood T cells in healthy people across ages. Primed by a sample-barcoded 5' primer and a J-beta primer mix, a second PCR proceeded for 7 to 11 cycles. TCRdb re-derived calls from the 5' RACE reads in MiXCR, one entry per CDR3 protein. This table holds roughly 1.7 million distinct CDR3 sequences, almost 35% found once. The sequenced sample was blood. The receptors were sampled from a woman younger than 45 in good health.

This sequence joins TRBV25-1 and TRBJ2-5; possible D gene TRBD2, 6 bases. The J call is uncertain, as TRBJ2-7 better fits the DNA end. From germline, CDR1 is MGHDK and CDR2 SYGVNS. This CDR3 is built from 15 residues. The CDR3 bases are TGTGCCAGCAGTCCCTTCGAGGGACTTTTGGTCGAGCAGTACTTC. It yields the protein CASSPFEGLLVEQYF.

This clonotype was picked up a small number of times. This chain connects TRBV6-5 to TRBJ2-7; TRBD2 is a possible D gene (8 bases). Germline loops: CDR1 MNHEY, CDR2 SVGAGI. There are 15 residues in the CDR3. V shed 3 bases and J shed 2 bases, with 14 bases lying between them. The CDR3 is CASSYSSGTAYEQYF. CDR3 coding DNA: TGTGCCAGCAGTTATAGTAGCGGGACAGCCTACGAGCAGTACTTC.

This clonotype was seen more than once but under ten times. The rearrangement links TRBV4-2 to TRBJ1-4; maybe TRBD1 (6 bases). The length of the CDR3 is 14 residues. CDR1 is LGHNA and CDR2 is YNFKEQ in the germline V gene. Trimming took 3 bases from V and 6 from J, leaving 11 bases between them. The DNA for the CDR3 is TGTGCCAGCAGCCAGTGGGGGGCCGATGAAAAACTGTTTTTT. Encoded protein: CASSQWGADEKLFF.

The sample holds many counts of this clonotype. The gene calls are TRBV27 and TRBJ2-7, with a weak D call TRBD2 (5 bases). The CDR3 has 12 amino acids. Trimming cost V 3 bases and J 6 bases, with 9 bases left between them. The germline gives CDR1 MNHEY, CDR2 SMNVEV (reference sequence). CDR3 nucleotide sequence: TGTGCCAGCAGTTTTCCCCGGGGCGAGCAGTACTTC. Protein: CASSFPRGEQYF.

This clonotype has a count of ten or more. V usage is TRBV10-3 and J usage is TRBJ2-3; the match to TRBD2 covers 14 bases. Germline-derived CDR1 and CDR2 are ENHRY and SYGVKD. Trimming cost V 6 bases and J 0 bases; bases outside gene matches: 5. The CDR3 runs 17 residues. The CDR3 DNA sequence: TGTGCCATCAGCGGACTAGCGGGGGGCATTAGCACAGATACGCAGTATTTT. Translated, it gives CAISGLAGGISTDTQYF.

The V and J genes are TRBV5-1 and TRBJ2-5; TRBD1 aligns across 10 bases. Germline values: CDR1 SGHRS, CDR2 YFSETQ. The CDR3 covers 14 residues. Trimming cost V 8 bases and J 4 bases; bases outside gene matches: 8. CDR3 sequence reads: CASSTGGRRETQYF. CDR3 bases: TGCGCCAGTTCGACAGGGGGCCGACGAGAGACCCAGTACTTC. The whole variable domain, filled in from reference TRBV5-1 and TRBJ2-5, reads KAGVTQTPRYLIKTRGQQVTLSCSPISGHRSVSWYQQTPGQGLQFLFEYFSETQRNKGNFPGRFSGRQFSNSRSEMNVSTLELGDSALYLCASSTGGRRETQYFGPGTRLLVL.

The chain carries TRBV6-1 and TRBJ1-4; 9 bases are shared with TRBD1. Germline V gene sequence: CDR1 MNHNS, CDR2 SASEGT. V shed 10 bases and J 3 bases; nucleotides not matched to a gene: 9. There are 15 residues in the CDR3. The CDR3 is CATGTGFLANEKLFF. CDR3 nucleotides: TGTGCCACCGGGACAGGGTTCTTGGCTAATGAAAAACTGTTTTTT.

The V and J genes are TRBV12-3 or TRBV12-4 and TRBJ1-2; D gene ambiguous. The length of the CDR3 is 14 residues. Between the trimmed V and J ends, which lost 6 bases and 4 bases, there was a span of 15 bases. CDR3 DNA sequence: TGTGCCAGCAGCCCGGGCCCAATGTCCTATGGCTACACCTTC. It is translated as CASSPGPMSYGYTF.

The chain is built from TRBV14 and TRBJ1-1; D uncertain. The germline V gene has CDR1 SGHDN and CDR2 FVKESK. Trimming left V 1 base short and J 1 base short, with 10 bases between. The CDR3 runs to 15 residues. The CDR3 nucleotides are TGTGCCAGCAGCCAAGTCAAAGGATGGAACACTGAAGCTTTCTTT. Translating it yields CASSQVKGWNTEAFF.

The rearrangement joins TRBV20-1 to TRBJ2-3; a possible D gene is TRBD1 (5 bases). V shed 0 bases and J shed 0 bases, with 13 bases lying between them. CDR1 and CDR2 (germline): DFQATT, SNEGSKA (reference sequence). The length of the CDR3 is 16 residues. The DNA of the CDR3 is TGCAGTGCTAGAGATCGGGCCAGGGTTAGCACAGATACGCAGTATTTT. Translated, it gives CSARDRARVSTDTQYF.

This CDR3 reads CASSQGTAVSHNEQFF. The CDR3 bases are TGCGCCAGCAGCCAAGGGACAGCAGTATCCCACAATGAGCAGTTCTTC. The J gene is TRBJ2-1, the V gene TRBV4-1, with D possibly TRBD1 on 6 matching bases. This CDR3 region has 16 residues. Germline-derived CDR1 and CDR2 are MGHRA and YSYEKL. Trimming shortened V by 1 base and J by 5 bases, and 15 bases separated the two germline ends.

This clonotype was seen at least ten times. The chain links TRBV20-1 to TRBJ1-1; D perhaps matches TRBD1 (6 bases). The CDR3 spans 13 residues. The germline gives CDR1 DFQATT, CDR2 SNEGSKA (reference sequence). V shed 0 bases and J shed 11 bases, with 16 bases lying between them. This chain's CDR3 is CSARDSGALRAFF. CDR3 coding DNA: TGCAGTGCTAGAGATTCAGGGGCCCTGAGGGCTTTCTTT.

This chain uses TRBV5-1 with TRBJ1-1; a weak D match, TRBD1 (5 bases). CDR3 length equals 16 residues. From germline, CDR1 is SGHRS and CDR2 YFSETQ. The germline V and J ends were trimmed by 0 bases and 0 bases, with 12 bases remaining between them. CDR3 nucleotides: TGCGCCAGCAGCTTGGCTTCGGGACGGATGAACACTGAAGCTTTCTTT. Protein: CASSLASGRMNTEAFF.

This clonotype occurred a few times. The V call is TRBV20-1, the J call TRBJ2-7, with TRBD1 matching over 8 bases. In germline, CDR1 is DFQATT, CDR2 SNEGSKA (reference sequence). This CDR3 has 14 residues. The junction had 13 bases not matched to a gene; V was cut back by 0 bases and J by 12 bases. The CDR3 spells CSARDSRTGSDPYF. In nucleotides, the CDR3 is TGCAGTGCTAGAGATTCTAGGACAGGGTCGGATCCGTACTTC.

V and J are TRBV5-1 and TRBJ2-1, with 9 bases fitting TRBD2. The CDR3 consists of 16 residues. Losses at the gene ends were 3 bases for V and 8 bases for J; bases not matched to a gene: 12. Germline-derived CDR1 and CDR2 are SGHRS and YFSETQ. The CDR3 nucleotides read TGCGCCAGCAGCTCCATCACTAGCGGGTCGGACCATGAGCAGTTCTTC. This gives the protein CASSSITSGSDHEQFF.

The sample holds many counts of this clonotype. V gene TRBV7-3 combines with J gene TRBJ1-2, with 8 bases lining up with TRBD1. V was pared by 0 bases and J by 2 bases, with 2 bases of the junction left unmatched. CDR3 length: 15 residues. The germline CDR1 and CDR2 sequences are SGHTA and FQGTGA. The CDR3 reads CASSLTGQGNYGYTF. CDR3 nucleotide sequence: TGTGCCAGCAGCTTAACTGGACAGGGCAACTATGGCTACACCTTC.

A few counts support this clonotype. V is TRBV5-1 and J is TRBJ2-3; perhaps TRBD2 as D (5 bases). This CDR3 is 15 amino acids long. Germline CDR1 is SGHRS and CDR2 is YFSETQ. Trimming took off 4 bases at V and 3 bases at J, with 15 bases between the two ends. CDR3 residues: CASSAGVTFTDTQYF. In DNA, the CDR3 is TGCGCCAGCAGCGCCGGGGTGACATTTACAGATACGCAGTATTTT.

In this sample, this clonotype turned up a few times. The V and J genes are TRBV7-2 and TRBJ2-1, with TRBD2 identical over 9 bases. Per germline, CDR1 SGHTA and CDR2 FQGNSA. V shed 5 bases and J 10 bases; nucleotides not matched to a gene: 9. The CDR3 is 14 amino acids. Here the CDR3 reads CASSPWGSGREQFF. In DNA form, the CDR3 reads TGTGCCAGCAGCCCATGGGGTAGCGGGAGAGAGCAGTTCTTC.

V usage is TRBV5-4 and J usage is TRBJ2-3; perhaps TRBD2 as D (6 bases). Germline CDR1 is SGHNT and CDR2 is YYREEE (reference sequence). V lost 5 bases and J lost 3, with 19 bases in between. CDR3 length: 16 amino acids. The CDR3 spells CASRTGGVLSTDTQYF. CDR3 bases: TGTGCCAGCAGGACTGGCGGGGTTCTTAGTACAGATACGCAGTATTTT.

The rearrangement links TRBV5-1 to TRBJ2-4; 8 bases are shared with TRBD2. Trimming cost V 3 bases and J 13 bases; bases outside gene matches: 18. Per germline, CDR1 SGHRS and CDR2 YFSETQ. The CDR3 runs 16 residues. Here the CDR3 reads CASSSLPTAGTRGQYF. CDR3 nucleotide sequence: TGCGCCAGCAGCTCTCTCCCAACGGCCGGGACTAGGGGACAGTACTTC.

This clonotype was detected only a few times. The rearrangement links TRBV10-3 to TRBJ2-7; D is ambiguous. CDR3 length: 12 amino acids. Looked up from germline, CDR1 is ENHRY and CDR2 is SYGVKD. Trimming took 4 bases from V and 6 from J, leaving 10 bases between them. The CDR3 sequence: CAISGLPGEQYF. The CDR3 nucleotides are TGTGCCATCAGTGGACTTCCTGGCGAGCAGTACTTC.

The chain links TRBV11-2 to TRBJ2-1; a weak D match, TRBD2 (6 bases). The CDR3 contains 18 residues. The ends were cut back, 0 bases at V and 3 bases at J, with 18 bases in the middle. CDR1 is SGHAT, CDR2 FQNNGV, per germline. CDR3 sequence reads: CASSLEPPTAGFYNEQFF. The CDR3, as DNA: TGTGCCAGCAGCTTAGAACCCCCTACGGCGGGGTTCTACAATGAGCAGTTCTTC.

This clonotype was seen ten or more times. The rearrangement uses TRBV5-4 and TRBJ1-6, with 11 bases matching TRBD1. The J segment lost 6 bases and the V segment lost 3 bases, leaving 5 bases of the junction unmatched. Germline CDR1 is SGHNT and CDR2 is YYREEE (reference sequence). The CDR3 sequence is 16 residues long. For the CDR3, the DNA is TGTGCCAGCAGCTCCGGACAGGGGGCTGGTAATTCACCCCTCCACTTT. Translating gives CASSSGQGAGNSPLHF.

The CDR3 region is CSARSRGAGTEAFF. Here the CDR3 DNA reads TGCAGTGCTAGATCGAGGGGGGCAGGGACTGAAGCTTTCTTT. This rearrangement joins TRBV20-1 to TRBJ1-1, with a weak D call TRBD1 (6 bases). Per germline, CDR1 DFQATT and CDR2 SNEGSKA (reference sequence). Trimming removed 2 bases from V and 5 bases from J, with 15 bases in between. This CDR3 has 14 amino acids.

The sample holds one count of this clonotype. The V gene is TRBV19, the J gene TRBJ2-3; 12 bases agree with TRBD1. The CDR3 has 16 residues. Germline V lookup: CDR1 LNHDA, CDR2 SQIVND (reference sequence). The trim removed 7 bases at V and 5 bases at J, leaving 10 bases unmatched. CDR3 sequence (DNA): TGTGCCAGTAACCCCGGGACAGGGGGCCTCGTAGATACGCAGTATTTT. The encoded protein is CASNPGTGGLVDTQYF.

The J gene is TRBJ2-1, the V gene TRBV12-3 or TRBV12-4, with 12 bases that match TRBD2. V trimming: 5 bases; J trimming: 8 bases; junction bases outside the gene matches: 7. The CDR3 runs to 15 residues. CDR3: CASSPPSGGVYEQFF. The CDR3 nucleotides are TGTGCCAGCAGTCCGCCTAGCGGGGGGGTTTATGAGCAGTTCTTC.

The rearrangement links TRBV5-5 to TRBJ2-3; possible D gene TRBD2, 5 bases. The CDR3 is made up of 15 amino acids. CDR1 is SGHKS and CDR2 is YYEKEE in the germline V gene (reference sequence). V was cut by 4 bases and J by 4 bases, with 16 bases left in between. The CDR3 sequence is CASSPREGSSDTQYF. The CDR3, as DNA: TGTGCCAGCAGCCCCAGAGAGGGCTCGTCAGATACGCAGTATTTT.

Remarks on this clonotype: A clone one base away is much larger, so this may be a read error. The J gene is TRBJ2-1, the V gene TRBV9; TRBD2 might be the D (6 bases). Trimming left V 3 bases short and J 0 bases short, with 10 bases between. CDR1 and CDR2 (germline): SGDLS, YYNGEE. This CDR3 spans 15 amino acids. As DNA, the CDR3 is TGTGCCAGCAGCGGGGACTGGAGCTCCTACAATGAGCAGTTCTTC. It encodes CASSGDWSSYNEQFF. The entire variable domain, with the rest obtained from reference TRBV9 and TRBJ2-1, is as follows: DSGVTQTPKHLITATGQRVTLRCSPRSGDLSVYWYQQSLDQGLQFLIQYYNGEERAKGNILERFSAQQFPDLHSELNLSSLELGDSALYFCASSGDWSSYNEQFFGPGTRLTVL.

This chain joins TRBV6-5 and TRBJ2-1; TRBD2 matches 8 bases. The CDR3 loop spans 16 amino acids. Trimming removed 4 bases from V and 8 bases from J; junction bases left unmatched: 13. Germline-derived CDR1 and CDR2 are MNHEY and SVGAGI. CDR3 region: CASSSLPSGTRDEQFF. The DNA of the CDR3 is TGTGCCAGCAGTTCCTTACCTTCCGGGACTAGGGATGAGCAGTTCTTC.

This chain connects TRBV14 to TRBJ2-7; D perhaps matches TRBD2 (5 bases). V shed 1 base and J shed 7 bases, with 11 bases lying between them. CDR1 is SGHDN, CDR2 FVKESK, per germline. The CDR3 has 13 amino acids. The CDR3 sequence is CASSQGDSGEQYF. CDR3 in DNA: TGTGCCAGCAGCCAAGGAGACTCGGGGGAGCAGTACTTC.